This passage covers 29 T cell receptor beta chains from one sample sequenced in a study of type 1 and type 2 diabetes patients. PCR was run on genomic DNA. The TCR beta CDR3 region was amplified using 30 forward and 13 reverse primers. TCRdb independently ran MiXCR on the multiplex PCR reads; one entry per CDR3 protein. Of more than 250,000 distinct CDR3 sequences listed, over 45% were seen once; the top ten hold around 13%. The sample consisted of peripheral blood mononuclear cells (PBMCs). The origin of the receptors is a man aged 18 to 29 with type 2 diabetes.

The J gene is TRBJ1-1, the V gene TRBV9; the D gene is possibly TRBD1 (6 bases). The CDR3 consists of 13 residues. The V gene's germline CDR1 is SGDLS and CDR2 YYNGEE. The V gene lost 2 bases and the J gene lost 10 bases, with 15 bases spanning the gap. The CDR3 loop reads CASSVEGGVGAFF. DNA for the CDR3: TGTGCCAGCAGCGTCGAGGGGGGTGTGGGAGCTTTCTTT.

The chain employs TRBV7-8 and TRBJ2-6; D may be TRBD1 (6 bases). Germline CDR1 reads SGHVS; CDR2 reads FQNEAQ. The CDR3 is 16 residues long. V was clipped by 5 bases and J by 4 bases, with 15 bases between them. The CDR3 here is CASSPPGTIGANVLTF. The CDR3, as DNA: TGTGCCAGCAGCCCACCCGGGACAATAGGGGCCAACGTCCTGACTTTC.

The CDR3, as DNA: TGCGCCAGCAAAGGGACAGGGGGCTTGGAGACCCAGTACTTC. Translating it yields CASKGTGGLETQYF. This chain joins TRBV4-1 and TRBJ2-5; 12 nucleotides line up with TRBD1. Trimming at V came to 7 bases and at J to 5 bases, leaving 5 bases not matched to a gene. Germline V gene sequence: CDR1 MGHRA, CDR2 YSYEKL. The CDR3 is 14 amino acids.

The genes are TRBV29-1 and TRBJ1-2; D remains ambiguous. The germline V and J ends were trimmed by 2 bases and 4 bases, with 5 bases remaining between them. CDR1 and CDR2 from the germline V gene are SQVTM and ANQGSEA. The CDR3 totals 11 residues. CDR3 region: CSVEIRYGYTF. In DNA, the CDR3 is TGCAGCGTTGAAATCCGCTATGGCTACACCTTC. Full variable domain (missing parts from reference TRBV29-1 and TRBJ1-2): SAVISQKPSRDICQRGTSLTIQCQVDSQVTMMFWYRQQPGQSLTLIATANQGSEATYESGFVIDKFPISRPNLTFSTLTVSNMSPEDSSIYLCSVEIRYGYTFGSGTRLTVV.

The gene calls are TRBV14 and TRBJ2-1; D is tentatively TRBD1 or TRBD2 (5 bases each). The CDR3 runs to 13 residues. The germline V and J ends were trimmed by 1 base and 6 bases, with 7 bases remaining between them. From germline, CDR1 is SGHDN and CDR2 FVKESK. CDR3: CASSQGGSNEQFF. The CDR3, as DNA: TGTGCCAGCAGCCAAGGGGGGAGCAATGAGCAGTTCTTC.

This clonotype was recorded a few times. This chain connects TRBV9 to TRBJ2-7; 9 positions agree with TRBD1. The CDR3 contains 15 residues. The germline V gene has CDR1 SGDLS and CDR2 YYNGEE. J was trimmed by 0 bases and V by 0 bases; bases with no gene match: 1. This chain's CDR3 is CASSVEGQGSYEQYF. The CDR3 DNA follows: TGTGCCAGCAGCGTAGAGGGACAGGGCTCCTACGAGCAGTACTTC.

V is TRBV28 and J is TRBJ2-1; 7 bases fit TRBD1. V was pared by 4 bases and J by 6 bases, with 0 bases of the junction left unmatched. This CDR3 contains 12 residues. The germline gives CDR1 MDHEN, CDR2 SYDVKM. CDR3 loop: CASSWDSNEQFF. The CDR3 DNA reads as TGTGCCAGCAGTTGGGACAGCAATGAGCAGTTCTTC.

On this clonotype itself: This may come from a read error, since a much larger clone is one base off. This sequence joins TRBV19 and TRBJ2-6; possible D gene TRBD1, 5 bases. Looked up from germline, CDR1 is LNHDA and CDR2 is SQIVND (reference sequence). The CDR3 contains 15 residues. The CDR3 DNA reads as TGTGCCAGTAGAATAGGGGAACCTGGGGCCAACGTCCTGACTTTC. This encodes CASRIGEPGANVLTF.

This chain joins TRBV28 and TRBJ2-7; TRBD1 is a possible D gene (5 bases). The V and J ends lost 6 bases and 2 bases respectively, with 14 bases between them. Germline CDR1 and CDR2: MDHEN and SYDVKM. The CDR3 spans 14 residues. The CDR3 DNA reads as TGTGCCAGCAGGAGACAGTTTGGACCCTACGAGCAGTACTTC. Its translation: CASRRQFGPYEQYF.

V is TRBV7-2 and J is TRBJ1-2; 10 positions match TRBD1. The CDR3 has 14 residues. Germline trimming cut 5 bases from V and 7 bases from J; bases unmatched to any gene: 7. The germline V gene has CDR1 SGHTA and CDR2 FQGNSA. Here the CDR3 DNA reads TGTGCCAGCAGCCCAAGAGACAGGGGGCTTGGCTACACCTTC. Its translation is CASSPRDRGLGYTF. Full variable domain (missing parts from reference TRBV7-2 and TRBJ1-2): GAGVSQSPSNKVTEKGKDVELRCDPISGHTALYWYRQSLGQGLEFLIYFQGNSAPDKSGLPSDRFSAERTGGSVSTLTIQRTQQEDSAVYLCASSPRDRGLGYTFGSGTRLTVV.

The V gene is TRBV7-2, the J gene TRBJ2-3; 7 positions match TRBD2. The V segment lost 0 bases and the J segment 2 bases; nucleotides outside the gene matches: 2. CDR3 size: 15 residues. Germline CDR1 is SGHTA and CDR2 is FQGNSA. CDR3: CASSLASGATDTQYF. DNA of the CDR3: TGTGCCAGCAGCTTAGCGAGCGGGGCCACAGATACGCAGTATTTT.

A few counts support this clonotype. V and J are TRBV19 and TRBJ2-1; D may correspond to TRBD1 or TRBD2 (5 bases each). The germline V gene has CDR1 LNHDA and CDR2 SQIVND (reference sequence). CDR3 length equals 14 residues. Trimming took off 3 bases at V and 5 bases at J, with 11 bases between the two ends. The DNA of the CDR3 is TGTGCCAGTAGTATTGAGGGGTTGGACAATGAGCAGTTCTTC. It yields the protein CASSIEGLDNEQFF.

The chain employs TRBV4-1 and TRBJ2-7, with 10 nucleotides matching TRBD1. The end of the DNA aligns better with TRBJ2-5, so the J call may be wrong. Germline V gene data show CDR1 as MGHRA and CDR2 as YSYEKL. The CDR3 runs to 15 residues. The CDR3 is CASSNFGQGVETQYF. CDR3 nucleotides: TGCGCCAGCAGCAACTTTGGACAGGGGGTAGAGACCCAGTACTTC.

The chain employs TRBV7-6 and TRBJ2-5, with a weak D call TRBD1 (6 bases). Germline V gives CDR1 SGHVS, CDR2 FNYEAQ. Trimming removed 6 bases at V and 0 bases at J, with 11 bases between. The CDR3 contains 14 residues. In DNA form, the CDR3 reads TGTGCCAGCAGTTACGGGACACACCAAGAGACCCAGTACTTC. It encodes CASSYGTHQETQYF. Together with reference TRBV7-6 and TRBJ2-5, the CDR3 gives the full variable domain: GAGVSQSPRYKVTKRGQDVALRCDPISGHVSLYWYRQALGQGPEFLTYFNYEAQQDKSGLPNDRFSAERPEGSISTLTIQRTEQRDSAMYRCASSYGTHQETQYFGPGTRLLVL.

The chain combines TRBV4-1 with TRBJ2-5; the match to TRBD1 covers 9 bases. The CDR3 runs 17 residues. Germline-derived CDR1 and CDR2 are MGHRA and YSYEKL. The V and J ends lost 0 bases and 7 bases, in that order; junction bases with no gene match: 12. The CDR3 is CASSQDLGQGSFGTQYF. CDR3 nucleotide sequence: TGCGCCAGCAGCCAAGACCTGGGACAGGGAAGTTTCGGGACCCAGTACTTC.

The table lists this clonotype with many counts. The chain is built from TRBV15 and TRBJ1-1; D is perhaps TRBD1 (6 bases). The CDR3 runs to 15 residues. V lost 0 bases to trimming and J lost 3 bases, with 11 bases between them. CDR1 is LNHNV, CDR2 YYDKDF, per germline (reference sequence). DNA for the CDR3: TGTGCCACCAGCAGAGAGATATCAGGGGACACTGAAGCTTTCTTT. Its translation: CATSREISGDTEAFF.

The chain is built from TRBV19 and TRBJ1-2; 7 positions match TRBD1. Trimming removed 1 base from V and 3 bases from J; junction bases left unmatched: 5. Germline V gene sequence: CDR1 LNHDA, CDR2 SQIVND (reference sequence). The CDR3 totals 15 residues. The CDR3, as DNA: TGTGCCAGTAGTATAGGATCCGGGACAGACTATGGCTACACCTTC. Translated: CASSIGSGTDYGYTF.

CDR3 DNA sequence: TGTGCCAGCAGTTTATACCGGCGGGAGGCAAACGAGCAGTACTTC. Translation: CASSLYRREANEQYF. The chain joins TRBV28 to TRBJ2-7, with 8 bases fitting TRBD2. The V gene end was trimmed by 1 base and the J gene end by 5 bases; junction bases not matched to a gene: 7. The CDR3 is 15 amino acids. Germline V gene lookup returns CDR1 MDHEN and CDR2 SYDVKM.

This clonotype was seen once. The chain combines TRBV7-2 with TRBJ2-4; TRBD2 agrees at 10 bases. Germline V gene data show CDR1 as SGHTA and CDR2 as FQGNSA. V was pared by 2 bases and J by 3 bases, with 4 bases of the junction left unmatched. The CDR3 is 16 residues long. Here the CDR3 DNA reads TGTGCCAGCAGCTTAAGCGGGGGGGCGGTCAAAAACATTCAGTACTTC. It translates to CASSLSGGAVKNIQYF. Full variable domain (missing parts from reference TRBV7-2 and TRBJ2-4): GAGVSQSPSNKVTEKGKDVELRCDPISGHTALYWYRQSLGQGLEFLIYFQGNSAPDKSGLPSDRFSAERTGGSVSTLTIQRTQQEDSAVYLCASSLSGGAVKNIQYFGAGTRLSVL.

The rearrangement links TRBV13 to TRBJ2-5; D ambiguous. V was pared by 5 bases and J by 5 bases, with 18 bases between. Per the germline V gene, CDR1 is PRHDT and CDR2 is FYEKMQ (reference sequence). This CDR3 is built from 15 residues. In DNA, the CDR3 is TGTGCCAGCAGCGTATTTGGGGAAGGCAGGGAGACCCAGTACTTC. Amino acid sequence: CASSVFGEGRETQYF.

Concerning this clonotype: Since a much larger clone is just one base distant, this may be a read error. The J gene is TRBJ2-3, the V gene TRBV25-1; 9 bases fit TRBD1. From germline, CDR1 is MGHDK and CDR2 SYGVNS. The CDR3 spans 16 residues. The CDR3 nucleotides read TGTGACAGCAGTGAAGGGGACAGGGCGAACACAGATACGCAGTATTTT. Translation gives CDSSEGDRANTDTQYF.

The J gene is TRBJ1-6, the V gene TRBV4-1; the D is unclear. V gave up 2 bases and J gave up 10 bases, with 15 bases separating them. Germline values: CDR1 MGHRA, CDR2 YSYEKL. The CDR3 has 15 residues. The CDR3 region has the DNA TGCGCCAGCAGCCAACTCCTGGGCTCTGAATCACCCCTCCACTTT. Translating gives CASSQLLGSESPLHF.

The chain uses TRBV25-1 and TRBJ2-1; 8 positions agree with TRBD2. The V gene end was trimmed by 7 bases and the J gene end by 1 base; junction bases not matched to a gene: 3. Per germline, CDR1 MGHDK and CDR2 SYGVNS. This CDR3 is 14 amino acids long. The DNA for the CDR3 is TGTGCCAGCATCGGGGGGGGGTCCTACAATGAGCAGTTCTTC. Encoded protein: CASIGGGSYNEQFF. Full variable domain (rest looked up from reference TRBV25-1 and TRBJ2-1): EADIYQTPRYLVIGTGKKITLECSQTMGHDKMYWYQQDPGMELHLIHYSYGVNSTEKGDLSSESTVSRIRTEHFPLTLESARPSHTSQYLCASIGGGSYNEQFFGPGTRLTVL.

CDR3 nucleotides: TGTGCCAGTAGTATGGTGGGCCAAGAAGCTTTCTTT. It is translated as CASSMVGQEAFF. This chain uses TRBV19 with TRBJ1-1; D gene uncertain. Germline CDR1 LNHDA, CDR2 SQIVND (reference sequence). Trimming shortened V by 3 bases and J by 8 bases, and 10 bases separated the two germline ends. The CDR3 length is 12 residues.

The rearrangement joins TRBV12-3 or TRBV12-4 to TRBJ2-1; 9 bases agree with TRBD2. CDR3 length: 14 amino acids. V was pared by 6 bases and J by 3 bases, with 3 bases of the junction left unmatched. CDR3 sequence: CASRASGDYNEQFF. The CDR3 DNA sequence: TGTGCCAGCAGGGCTAGCGGGGACTACAATGAGCAGTTCTTC.

This clonotype was observed a handful of times. J is TRBJ2-2 and V is TRBV10-2, with D hard to call. Trimming took 4 bases from V and 3 from J, leaving 15 bases between them. CDR1 and CDR2 from the germline V gene are WSHSY and SAAADI. CDR3 length: 16 amino acids. Written as DNA, the CDR3 is TGCGCCAGCAGTGGCCCCACTGGGATCTACACCGGGGAGCTGTTTTTT. This encodes CASSGPTGIYTGELFF.

V gene TRBV19 combines with J gene TRBJ1-1; D remains unclear. With 8 bases removed from V and 4 bases from J, the gap between germline ends came to 17 bases. Germline-derived CDR1 and CDR2 are LNHDA and SQIVND (reference sequence). This CDR3 is built from 14 residues. The CDR3 reads CASHPGRMVTEAFF. Written as DNA, the CDR3 is TGTGCCAGTCATCCCGGGAGGATGGTCACTGAAGCTTTCTTT.

This clonotype has a handful of counts. J is TRBJ1-5 and V is TRBV30; TRBD1 agrees at 9 bases. The germline gives CDR1 GTSNPN, CDR2 SVGIG (reference sequence). The CDR3 is 15 amino acids. With 7 bases clipped from V and 2 bases from J, the junction kept 9 bases outside the gene matches. CDR3 coding DNA: TGTGCCTTCGGGGGACAGGGAGTGGGCAATCAGCCCCAGCATTTT. Translated, it gives CAFGGQGVGNQPQHF.

This clonotype appeared once. A much larger clonotype is one base distant, so this may be a read error. The chain recombines TRBV19 with TRBJ2-7; TRBD1 is a possible D gene (6 bases). Germline V gene lookup returns CDR1 LNHDA and CDR2 SQIVND (reference sequence). The V end was cut by 4 bases, the J end by 0 bases, with 13 bases between. The CDR3 loop spans 15 amino acids. CDR3 DNA sequence: TGTGCCAGTAGTACCGGGACAACCTCCTCCTACGAGCAGTACTTC. This sequence encodes CASSTGTTSSYEQYF.